These 24 T cell receptor beta chains were sequenced from one sample in a study of shared clonotypes between healthy human individuals. Produced via immunoSEQ multiplex PCR; TCRdb's table is partial and in-frame only. The sample has 2.5 million or so clones; just over 90% are singletons. The sample was naive CD4+ T cells sorted from blood. Subset specified: CD45RA+ positively selected. Receptors originate from a man aged 18 to 35 in good health.

The V call is TRBV5-8, the J call TRBJ1-6, with no clear D. CDR3 size: 15 residues. Trimming removed 2 bases from V and 8 bases from J, with 14 bases in between. Germline V CDR1 and CDR2: SGHTS, YDEGEE. CDR3 residues: CASSFRGAMDSPLHF. The CDR3 bases are TGTGCCAGCAGCTTCCGAGGCGCTATGGATTCACCCCTCCACTTT.

The CDR3 DNA reads as TGTGCCAGCAGTTTGCGGGGTCTTAACTATGGCTACACCTTC. Encoded protein: CASSLRGLNYGYTF. The chain links TRBV27 to TRBJ1-2; D uncertain. Germline V gene lookup returns CDR1 MNHEY and CDR2 SMNVEV (reference sequence). This CDR3 contains 14 residues. Trimming pared 3 bases from V and 1 base from J, leaving 9 bases between.

The CDR3 DNA is TGTGCCAGCTCACCAAACGGGGGTGAGGAGACCCAGTACTTC. It specifies CASSPNGGEETQYF. This chain joins TRBV18 and TRBJ2-5; tentative D call: TRBD2 (6 bases). Germline V gene lookup returns CDR1 KGHSH and CDR2 LQKENI. CDR3 length: 14 amino acids. V was clipped by 2 bases and J by 5 bases, with 12 bases between them.

Regarding this clone: Other DNA sequences in this sample translate to the same CDR3. The chain carries TRBV2 and TRBJ2-5, with 8 bases lining up with TRBD1. V lost 1 base to trimming and J lost 2 bases; unmatched junction nucleotides: 0. Germline CDR1 reads SNHLY; CDR2 reads FYNNEI. This CDR3 region has 14 residues. CDR3 in DNA: TGTGCCAGCAGTGAAGACAGGGGGCAAGAGACCCAGTACTTC. Its translation: CASSEDRGQETQYF. The full variable domain, in which reference TRBV2 and TRBJ2-5 provide the parts outside the CDR3, is EPEVTQTPSHQVTQMGQEVILRCVPISNHLYFYWYRQILGQKVEFLVSFYNNEISEKSEIFDDQFSVERPDGSNFTLKIRSTKLEDSAMYFCASSEDRGQETQYFGPGTRLLVL.

The chain joins TRBV4-1 to TRBJ2-3, with D perhaps matching TRBD1 or TRBD2 (5 bases each). Germline V gene data show CDR1 as MGHRA and CDR2 as YSYEKL. V was shortened by 0 bases and J by 4 bases, with 8 bases between the two germline ends. The length of the CDR3 is 14 residues. The CDR3 loop reads CASSQDGGSDTQYF. In DNA, the CDR3 is TGCGCCAGCAGCCAAGATGGGGGATCAGATACGCAGTATTTT.

This chain links TRBV5-4 with TRBJ2-7, with D perhaps given as TRBD1 or TRBD2 (5 bases each). The CDR3 sequence is 15 residues long. Germline assignment: CDR1 SGHNT and CDR2 YYREEE (reference sequence). V gave up 3 bases and J gave up 0 bases, with 13 bases separating them. The chain's CDR3 is CASSSRDASSYEQYF. The CDR3 bases are TGTGCCAGCAGCTCGAGGGACGCGAGCTCCTACGAGCAGTACTTC.

The chain links TRBV6-1 to TRBJ1-1; no clear D. The CDR3 is 11 amino acids. Germline V gene data show CDR1 as MNHNS and CDR2 as SASEGT. Trimming stripped 3 bases from V and 11 bases from J, with 10 bases between. CDR3 coding DNA: TGTGCCAGCAGTGAGATGGCGGGGGCTTTCTTT. It specifies CASSEMAGAFF.

The chain recombines TRBV28 with TRBJ1-2; D is unresolved. Between the trimmed V and J ends, which lost 3 bases and 2 bases, there was a span of 13 bases. CDR3 length: 15 residues. CDR1 and CDR2 from the germline V gene are MDHEN and SYDVKM. The CDR3, as DNA: TGTGCCAGCAGTTTCGGTGACTCGGTGAACTATGGCTACACCTTC. It specifies CASSFGDSVNYGYTF.

The CDR3 here is CASSRELAGGPSDEQFF. The CDR3 DNA follows: TGCGCCAGCAGCCGAGAACTAGCGGGAGGGCCCTCGGATGAGCAGTTCTTC. The chain carries TRBV5-1 and TRBJ2-1; 13 bases are a match to TRBD2. This CDR3 is built from 17 residues. Trimming cost V 4 bases and J 8 bases; bases outside gene matches: 12. Germline CDR1 SGHRS, CDR2 YFSETQ.

This clone was recorded once. The chain employs TRBV10-3 and TRBJ2-1, with D unclear. The V and J ends lost 5 bases and 0 bases respectively, with 11 bases between them. Germline loops: CDR1 ENHRY, CDR2 SYGVKD. This CDR3 has 15 amino acids. The CDR3 region is CAISSTVSSYNEQFF. The DNA of the CDR3 is TGTGCCATCAGTTCGACCGTAAGCTCCTACAATGAGCAGTTCTTC.

This CDR3 reads CASSVRQGKILGANVLTF. The CDR3 bases are TGTGCCAGCAGCGTCCGACAGGGAAAAATCCTCGGGGCCAACGTCCTGACTTTC. This sequence joins TRBV7-9 and TRBJ2-6; 7 nucleotides match TRBD1. Germline values: CDR1 SEHNR, CDR2 FQNEAQ (reference sequence). V was pared by 5 bases and J by 4 bases, with 14 bases of the junction left unmatched. The CDR3 extends over 18 amino acids.

The chain couples TRBV19 to TRBJ2-2, with TRBD1 identical over 9 bases. Germline V CDR1 and CDR2: LNHDA, SQIVND (reference sequence). This CDR3 comprises 14 residues. With V trimmed by 5 bases and J by 6 bases, 4 bases remained unmatched. The CDR3 here is CASSSWTGAGELFF. The CDR3 bases are TGTGCCAGTAGTTCGTGGACAGGGGCCGGGGAGCTGTTTTTT.

The chain employs TRBV6-5 and TRBJ1-2; D gene unclear. The V end lost 7 bases, the J end lost 7 bases, and 13 bases lay between the germline ends. CDR1 is MNHEY, CDR2 SVGAGI, per germline. The CDR3 loop spans 12 amino acids. The CDR3 protein is CASKILKGGYTF. CDR3 DNA sequence: TGTGCCAGCAAAATACTTAAGGGTGGCTACACCTTC.

V and J are TRBV28 and TRBJ2-4; maybe TRBD2 (5 bases). Trimming took 6 bases from V and 0 from J, leaving 12 bases between them. Germline V gives CDR1 MDHEN, CDR2 SYDVKM. The CDR3 is 15 amino acids. CDR3 protein: CASSLSGSAKNIQYF. The CDR3 nucleotides are TGTGCCAGCAGCCTCTCGGGGTCAGCCAAAAACATTCAGTACTTC. The whole variable domain, remainder taken from reference TRBV28 and TRBJ2-4, is DVKVTQSSRYLVKRTGEKVFLECVQDMDHENMFWYRQDPGLGLRLIYFSYDVKMKEKGDIPEGYSVSREKKERFSLILESASTNQTSMYLCASSLSGSAKNIQYFGAGTRLSVL.

The chain combines TRBV7-2 with TRBJ2-7; 9 positions agree with TRBD1. Per the germline V gene, CDR1 is SGHTA and CDR2 is FQGNSA. Germline trimming cut 4 bases from V and 2 bases from J; bases unmatched to any gene: 6. This CDR3 comprises 15 residues. The chain's CDR3 is CASSSGTGNPYEQYF. CDR3 DNA sequence: TGTGCCAGCAGCTCCGGGACAGGGAATCCCTACGAGCAGTACTTC. The entire variable domain, with the rest obtained from reference TRBV7-2 and TRBJ2-7, is as follows: GAGVSQSPSNKVTEKGKDVELRCDPISGHTALYWYRQSLGQGLEFLIYFQGNSAPDKSGLPSDRFSAERTGGSVSTLTIQRTQQEDSAVYLCASSSGTGNPYEQYFGPGTRLTVT.

This clone was seen more than once but under ten times. The chain uses TRBV5-1 and TRBJ2-1, with D perhaps TRBD1 (5 bases). The CDR3 consists of 12 residues. Germline V gene sequence: CDR1 SGHRS, CDR2 YFSETQ. Trimming took 4 bases from V and 4 from J, leaving 6 bases between them. The chain's CDR3 is CASSGAYNEQFF. DNA for the CDR3: TGCGCCAGCAGCGGGGCTTACAATGAGCAGTTCTTC.

In regard to this clone: Other DNA sequences in this sample translate to the same CDR3. The chain is built from TRBV5-1 and TRBJ2-5; 14 positions match TRBD2. The V gene end was trimmed by 2 bases and the J gene end by 2 bases; junction bases not matched to a gene: 2. Germline CDR1 reads SGHRS; CDR2 reads YFSETQ. The CDR3 totals 16 residues. The CDR3 here is CASSLGLAGGQETQYF. In DNA form, the CDR3 reads TGCGCCAGCAGCTTAGGACTAGCGGGGGGACAAGAGACCCAGTACTTC. The whole variable domain, remainder taken from reference TRBV5-1 and TRBJ2-5, is KAGVTQTPRYLIKTRGQQVTLSCSPISGHRSVSWYQQTPGQGLQFLFEYFSETQRNKGNFPGRFSGRQFSNSRSEMNVSTLELGDSALYLCASSLGLAGGQETQYFGPGTRLLVL.

This chain's CDR3 is CASNHSGTNTGELFF. As DNA, the CDR3 is TGTGCCAGCAACCATAGCGGAACGAACACCGGGGAGCTGTTTTTT. The chain carries TRBV6-1 and TRBJ2-2, with a weak D call TRBD2 (6 bases). Germline V gene lookup returns CDR1 MNHNS and CDR2 SASEGT. This CDR3 is built from 15 residues. The ends were cut back, 7 bases at V and 0 bases at J, with 12 bases in the middle.

The chain joins TRBV11-2 to TRBJ2-5; 7 nucleotides agree with TRBD1. CDR1 is SGHAT and CDR2 is FQNNGV in the germline V gene. This CDR3 contains 18 residues. V was pared by 5 bases and J by 0 bases, with 15 bases of the junction left unmatched. CDR3: CASSDSGTDIWYQETQYF. CDR3 coding DNA: TGTGCCAGCAGCGATTCCGGGACAGACATTTGGTACCAAGAGACCCAGTACTTC.

The V and J genes are TRBV5-4 and TRBJ1-1; 11 bases are shared with TRBD1. The CDR3 loop spans 16 amino acids. Germline loops: CDR1 SGHNT, CDR2 YYREEE (reference sequence). Germline trimming cut 4 bases from V and 3 bases from J; bases unmatched to any gene: 8. The CDR3 region has the DNA TGTGCCAGCAGCCCGCCGGGACAGGGGGTGGACACTGAAGCTTTCTTT. Translated: CASSPPGQGVDTEAFF.

The chain recombines TRBV5-1 with TRBJ2-1, with D perhaps TRBD2 (6 bases). The germline V gene encodes CDR1 SGHRS and CDR2 YFSETQ. The CDR3 has 15 residues. V lost 3 bases and J 6 bases, leaving 16 bases between the germline ends. CDR3 amino acids: CASSWPFGGANEQFF. Written as DNA, the CDR3 is TGCGCCAGCAGCTGGCCTTTCGGAGGGGCCAATGAGCAGTTCTTC.

This chain joins TRBV18 and TRBJ2-5; D is unclear. Trimming cost V 6 bases and J 0 bases, with 8 bases left between them. Germline V gene lookup returns CDR1 KGHSH and CDR2 LQKENI. This CDR3 has 13 residues. CDR3 sequence reads: CASSLTYQETQYF. Here the CDR3 DNA reads TGTGCCAGCTCTCTTACGTACCAAGAGACCCAGTACTTC.

The rearrangement links TRBV7-8 to TRBJ2-7; TRBD2 might be the D (7 bases). V gave up 0 bases and J gave up 6 bases, with 12 bases separating them. The germline CDR1 and CDR2 sequences are SGHVS and FQNEAQ. The CDR3 runs 14 residues. CDR3 bases: TGTGCCAGCAGCTTAGCTTACAGGGAGGGCGAGCAGTACTTC. Protein sequence: CASSLAYREGEQYF.

This clone is a singleton in its sample. CDR3 bases: TGTGCCAGTACGGCGGTTCGGGGCAATCAGCCCCAGCATTTT. This codes for CASTAVRGNQPQHF. V and J are TRBV19 and TRBJ1-5; D gene unclear. Germline lookup yields CDR1 LNHDA and CDR2 SQIVND (reference sequence). V lost 7 bases and J lost 2, with 12 bases in between. The CDR3 runs to 14 residues.